One sample yielded the 21 T cell receptor beta chains listed below, sequenced in a study of blood T cell repertoires in COVID-19. Data came from immunoSEQ multiplex PCR; TCRdb stores just in-frame clones and leaves some out. The data show about 170,000 clones, around three quarters seen once. Sequenced input: PBMCs or T cells enriched from blood (not recorded which). The receptors here all came from a woman in her 70s in a cohort exposed to, infected with or recovered from COVID-19 (not recorded which).

The chain uses TRBV10-3 and TRBJ2-5, with a weak D call TRBD1 (6 bases). The CDR3 totals 14 residues. CDR1 is ENHRY, CDR2 SYGVKD, per germline. Trimming took 3 bases from V and 3 from J, leaving 11 bases between them. The CDR3 DNA reads TGTGCCATCAGTGAAGAACAGGGCGAAGAGACCCAGTACTTC. Protein product: CAISEEQGEETQYF.

The rearrangement uses TRBV9 and TRBJ2-2, with D hard to call. Between the trimmed V and J ends, which lost 1 base and 2 bases, there was a span of 6 bases. Looked up from germline, CDR1 is SGDLS and CDR2 is YYNGEE. The CDR3 consists of 14 residues. CDR3 DNA sequence: TGTGCCAGCAGCGTATTGTTAAACACCGGGGAGCTGTTTTTT. This encodes CASSVLLNTGELFF.

V and J are TRBV11-1 and TRBJ2-1; 14 bases match TRBD2. With 5 bases clipped from V and 6 bases from J, the junction kept 3 bases outside the gene matches. The CDR3 has 15 amino acids. CDR1 SGHAT and CDR2 FQDESV come from the germline V gene (reference sequence). The CDR3 sequence is CASSNGLAGGNEQFF. The CDR3 region has the DNA TGTGCCAGCAGCAACGGACTAGCGGGAGGCAATGAGCAGTTCTTC.

This clone was seen only a few times. The gene calls are TRBV11-2 and TRBJ1-2; D remains ambiguous. CDR1 and CDR2 from the germline V gene are SGHAT and FQNNGV. Trimming stripped 0 bases from V and 4 bases from J, with 9 bases between. The CDR3 runs to 14 residues. The CDR3, as DNA: TGTGCCAGCAGCTTAGATCGTACAGTCTATGGCTACACCTTC. Protein product: CASSLDRTVYGYTF.

V usage is TRBV11-2 and J usage is TRBJ2-3, with D maybe TRBD2 (5 bases). Germline CDR1 reads SGHAT; CDR2 reads FQNNGV. V was shortened by 5 bases and J by 4 bases, with 13 bases between the two germline ends. The CDR3 covers 14 residues. The CDR3 nucleotides are TGTGCCAGCAGCACTTCTGCAGCGGCAGATACGCAGTATTTT. The encoded protein is CASSTSAAADTQYF.

The rearrangement joins TRBV27 to TRBJ1-5; D gene ambiguous. The CDR3 has 15 amino acids. Germline V gives CDR1 MNHEY, CDR2 SMNVEV (reference sequence). V was pared by 2 bases and J by 5 bases, with 13 bases between. CDR3 sequence: CASSLRQAWDQPQHF. CDR3 nucleotides: TGTGCCAGCAGTTTACGGCAGGCATGGGATCAGCCCCAGCATTTT.

This clone has only one observation. CDR3 loop: CASSLSGTGHQVAFF. CDR3 coding DNA: TGTGCCAGCAGCTTAAGCGGGACAGGGCACCAGGTAGCTTTCTTT. The chain recombines TRBV7-6 with TRBJ1-1; 9 positions match TRBD1. With V trimmed by 2 bases and J by 10 bases, 11 bases remained unmatched. CDR1 and CDR2 (germline): SGHVS, FNYEAQ. The CDR3 totals 15 residues.

The V gene is TRBV6-5, the J gene TRBJ2-1; 10 bases match TRBD2. Germline CDR1 reads MNHEY; CDR2 reads SVGAGI. V dropped 7 bases and J dropped 9; count of bases not matched to a gene: 9. This CDR3 has 14 residues. The CDR3 here is CASTTGTSAFEQFF. CDR3 sequence (DNA): TGTGCCAGCACCACCGGGACTAGCGCATTTGAGCAGTTCTTC.

The gene calls are TRBV3-1 (or the pseudogene TRBV3-2) and TRBJ1-1; D unresolved. The CDR3 covers 14 residues. The germline gives CDR1 LGHDT, CDR2 YNNKEL (reference sequence). V was trimmed by 0 bases and J by 2 bases, leaving 7 bases between them. This CDR3 reads CASSQEGGNTEAFF. The CDR3 DNA is TGTGCCAGCAGCCAAGAAGGAGGAAACACTGAAGCTTTCTTT.

The chain has TRBV11-1 and TRBJ1-1, with TRBD1 matching 7 bases. Unmatched junction bases numbered 7, after V lost 5 bases and J lost 1 base. The CDR3 is 15 residues long. The germline gives CDR1 SGHAT, CDR2 FQDESV (reference sequence). CDR3 amino acids: CASSTRGTANTEAFF. DNA of the CDR3: TGTGCCAGCAGCACCCGCGGGACAGCGAACACTGAAGCTTTCTTT.

The chain recombines TRBV14 with TRBJ1-1; tentative D call: TRBD1 (5 bases). The CDR3 length is 15 residues. The V gene lost 6 bases and the J gene lost 0 bases, with 14 bases spanning the gap. Germline CDR1 reads SGHDN; CDR2 reads FVKESK. In DNA, the CDR3 is TGTGCCAGCAGACCTGACAGCCTCATGAACACTGAAGCTTTCTTT. It specifies CASRPDSLMNTEAFF. Filled out from reference TRBV14 and TRBJ1-1, the complete variable domain reads EAGVTQFPSHSVIEKGQTVTLRCDPISGHDNLYWYRRVMGKEIKFLLHFVKESKQDESGMPNNRFLAERTGGTYSTLKVQPAELEDSGVYFCASRPDSLMNTEAFFGQGTRLTVV.

CDR3 nucleotide sequence: TGCGCCAGCAGCCAAGTCAGGGGGCCGGGTCGCAATCAGCCCCAGCATTTT. Its translation is CASSQVRGPGRNQPQHF. J is TRBJ1-5 and V is TRBV4-1; TRBD1 matches 8 bases. The CDR3 runs to 17 residues. The V and J ends lost 1 base and 2 bases, in that order; junction bases with no gene match: 7. Germline-derived CDR1 and CDR2 are MGHRA and YSYEKL.

The chain is built from TRBV7-8 and TRBJ1-3, with 7 bases aligning to TRBD1. CDR1 and CDR2 (germline): SGHVS, FQNEAQ. The trim removed 1 base at V and 9 bases at J, leaving 6 bases unmatched. This CDR3 comprises 14 residues. As DNA, the CDR3 is TGTGCCAGCAGCTTAGTCGACAGGGTAGGCACCATATATTTT. Residues: CASSLVDRVGTIYF.

The rearrangement uses TRBV9 and TRBJ2-1, with 9 bases matching TRBD2. Germline assignment: CDR1 SGDLS and CDR2 YYNGEE. After removal of 2 bases from V and 8 bases from J, the junction contained 8 bases not matched to a gene. This CDR3 has 15 residues. CDR3 in amino acids: CASSVGGLAFYEQFF. CDR3 in DNA: TGTGCCAGCAGCGTGGGGGGACTAGCTTTCTATGAGCAGTTCTTC. The full variable domain, rest sourced from reference TRBV9 and TRBJ2-1, is DSGVTQTPKHLITATGQRVTLRCSPRSGDLSVYWYQQSLDQGLQFLIQYYNGEERAKGNILERFSAQQFPDLHSELNLSSLELGDSALYFCASSVGGLAFYEQFFGPGTRLTVL.

The chain has TRBV25-1 and TRBJ2-1; TRBD1 matches 10 bases. This CDR3 spans 16 amino acids. The germline gives CDR1 MGHDK, CDR2 SYGVNS. The V and J ends lost 3 bases and 11 bases, in that order; junction bases with no gene match: 13. The CDR3 spells CASSDLPGQGNSKQFF. The CDR3 nucleotides read TGTGCCAGCAGTGACCTCCCGGGACAGGGGAACAGCAAGCAGTTCTTC.

This clone came up a few times. The chain couples TRBV10-3 to TRBJ1-6; 7 positions agree with TRBD1. V lost 6 bases, J lost 5 bases, and 7 bases stayed unmatched. The CDR3 has 15 residues. Germline V gene lookup returns CDR1 ENHRY and CDR2 SYGVKD. Written as DNA, the CDR3 is TGTGCCATCAGGAAGGGGACAGAGGATAATTCACCCCTCCACTTT. Residues: CAIRKGTEDNSPLHF.

This clone was counted a few times. J is TRBJ2-2 and V is TRBV3-1 (or the pseudogene TRBV3-2); the D is unclear. The V and J ends lost 3 bases and 4 bases respectively, with 9 bases between them. The length of the CDR3 is 14 residues. CDR1 is LGHDT, CDR2 YNNKEL, per germline (reference sequence). This CDR3 is CASSHLRLTGELFF. CDR3 DNA sequence: TGTGCCAGCAGCCACCTCAGACTCACCGGGGAGCTGTTTTTT.

This clone came up a few times. The chain carries TRBV11-3 and TRBJ2-7; 7 positions agree with TRBD2. V trimming: 4 bases; J trimming: 5 bases; junction bases outside the gene matches: 11. From germline, CDR1 is SGHNT and CDR2 YENEEA. This CDR3 has 15 residues. DNA for the CDR3: TGTGCCAGCAGCTCCAGACTAGCCCGGGCCGACGAGCAGTACTTC. Its translation is CASSSRLARADEQYF.

The V gene is TRBV28, the J gene TRBJ2-7; D possibly corresponds to TRBD2 (6 bases). Trimming shortened V by 6 bases and J by 3 bases, and 15 bases separated the two germline ends. Germline V CDR1 and CDR2: MDHEN, SYDVKM. This CDR3 comprises 14 residues. As DNA, the CDR3 is TGTGCCAGCAGCCAAGTTAGCGGAGACTACGAGCAGTACTTC. This translates into CASSQVSGDYEQYF.

This chain connects TRBV5-1 to TRBJ2-1; 7 positions match TRBD1. J lost 2 bases, V lost 4 bases, and 9 bases had no gene match. Looked up from germline, CDR1 is SGHRS and CDR2 is YFSETQ. This CDR3 is 16 amino acids long. In nucleotides, the CDR3 is TGCGCCAGCAGCACCGGAACAGGGGCCCCCTACAATGAGCAGTTCTTC. As protein: CASSTGTGAPYNEQFF.

The chain couples TRBV11-3 to TRBJ2-7; D is perhaps TRBD2 (7 bases). CDR3 size: 16 residues. CDR1 is SGHNT and CDR2 is YENEEA in the germline V gene. Deletions cut 5 bases from V and 2 bases from J, with 19 bases between. CDR3: CASSPSWGGRPYEQYF. The DNA of the CDR3 is TGTGCCAGCAGCCCCTCTTGGGGGGGCAGACCCTACGAGCAGTACTTC.